These T cell receptor beta chains were read from a single sample in a study of blood T cell repertoires in COVID-19. Using immunoSEQ multiplex PCR, the repertoire was profiled, and TCRdb retains in-frame clones only, with some absent. This sample yields 90,000 to 120,000 clones, of which about three quarters are seen a single time; approximately 5.9% belongs to the top ten. The specimen sequenced was peripheral blood. These receptors all come from a man older than 75 with acute or convalescent COVID-19. Each CDR3 is given with its conserved first and last residue. The D gene is left open where the match is weak. Only some rows state a clone size, as once, few, many or a class for expanded clones.

TRBJ1-5,-,TRBV6-2/TRBV6-3,-,CASSYSANQPQHF,TGTGCCAGCAGTTACTCGGCTAATCAGCCCCAGCATTTT
TRBJ1-4,-,TRBV7-9,few,CASSTNGATNEKLFF,TGTGCCAGCAGCACCAACGGTGCAACTAATGAAAAACTGTTTTTT
TRBJ2-1,TRBD1,TRBV4-3,-,CASSQGILGDRVYNEQFF,TGCGCCAGCAGCCAAGGCATTTTGGGGGACAGGGTCTACAATGAGCAGTTCTTC
TRBJ2-1,TRBD2,TRBV5-1,-,CASSSKPGTSGSEQFF,TGCGCCAGCAGCTCGAAACCCGGGACTAGCGGTTCTGAGCAGTTCTTC
TRBJ1-2,TRBD1,TRBV27,-,CASSLDRFRGYTF,TGTGCCAGCAGTTTGGACAGGTTCAGGGGCTACACCTTC
TRBJ2-1,TRBD2,TRBV7-6,many,CASSLVSAGVFNEQFF,TGTGCCAGCAGCTTAGTGTCCGCGGGAGTGTTCAATGAGCAGTTCTTC
TRBJ2-1,-,TRBV28,-,CASSLMFGERYNEQFF,TGTGCCAGCAGTTTAATGTTCGGCGAGCGCTACAATGAGCAGTTCTTC
TRBJ2-7,TRBD2,TRBV3-1/TRBV3-2,-,CASSRTSGSYEQYF,TGTGCCAGCAGCAGGACTAGCGGGAGTTACGAGCAGTACTTC
TRBJ1-3,TRBD1,TRBV3-1/TRBV3-2,-,CASSHRGTPSGNTIYF,TGTGCCAGCAGTCACAGGGGGACGCCCTCTGGAAACACCATATATTTT
TRBJ1-5,TRBD1,TRBV18,-,CASSLSGQGSQPQHF,TGTGCCAGCTCACTTTCCGGACAGGGCAGTCAGCCCCAGCATTTT
TRBJ2-5,TRBD2,TRBV3-1/TRBV3-2,-,CASSRTSYQETQYF,TGTGCCAGCAGCAGGACTAGCTACCAAGAGACCCAGTACTTC
TRBJ2-3,-,TRBV24-1,-,CATSAPGTDTQYF,TGTGCCACCAGTGCCCCCGGCACAGATACGCAGTATTTT
TRBJ1-5,-,TRBV6-1,-,CASSETGRDQPQHF,TGTGCCAGCAGTGAAACAGGGAGAGATCAGCCCCAGCATTTT
TRBJ2-1,TRBD2,TRBV2,-,CASSVTSGGDEQFF,TGTGCCAGCAGTGTGACTAGCGGGGGCGATGAGCAGTTCTTC
TRBJ2-7,-,TRBV5-6,few,CASSPYITEAGYEQYF,TGTGCCAGCAGCCCTTATATAACGGAGGCCGGCTACGAGCAGTACTTC
TRBJ2-1,-,TRBV30,-,CAWSASGFEQFF,TGTGCCTGGAGTGCCTCAGGGTTTGAGCAGTTCTTC
TRBJ1-1,-,TRBV9,many,CASSVLMGATEAFF,TGTGCCAGCAGCGTATTGATGGGGGCGACTGAAGCTTTCTTT
TRBJ2-1,-,TRBV29-1,-,CSTLGGVALRSYNEQFF,TGCAGCACATTGGGGGGAGTAGCTCTGAGATCCTACAATGAGCAGTTCTTC
TRBJ2-3,-,TRBV30,-,CAWSLRMADTQYF,TGTGCCTGGAGTCTAAGAATGGCAGATACGCAGTATTTT
TRBJ2-3,-,TRBV19,-,CASSTQTFSGAGGDTQYF,TGTGCCAGTAGTACCCAAACGTTCAGCGGAGCCGGCGGGGATACGCAGTATTTT
TRBJ2-7,TRBD1,TRBV15,-,CATSRERTGLSSSYEQYF,TGTGCCACCAGCAGAGAGCGGACAGGGCTAAGTAGTTCCTACGAGCAGTACTTC
TRBJ2-2,-,TRBV6-2/TRBV6-3,-,CASSESPGRRGGGELFF,TGTGCCAGCAGCGAAAGCCCGGGGAGAAGAGGTGGCGGGGAGCTGTTTTTT
TRBJ1-2,TRBD1,TRBV4-1,-,CASSPETGWNYGYTF,TGCGCCAGCAGCCCAGAGACAGGGTGGAACTATGGCTACACCTTC
TRBJ1-2,-,TRBV30,-,CAWSEGIGYTF,TGTGCCTGGAGTGAGGGGATCGGCTACACCTTC
TRBJ1-5,-,TRBV12-3/TRBV12-4,-,CASTDTGNQPQHF,TGTGCCAGCACCGATACCGGGAATCAGCCCCAGCATTTT
TRBJ2-7,TRBD1,TRBV19,-,CASSISPGQEDEQYF,TGTGCCAGTAGTATTTCCCCCGGACAGGAGGACGAGCAGTACTTC
TRBJ1-3,-,TRBV29-1,-,CSGSSGTPGGTIYF,TGCAGCGGATCCTCCGGGACCCCCGGAGGGACCATATATTTT
TRBJ2-3,TRBD1,TRBV2,once,CASNRDSYTDTQYF,TGTGCCAGCAACCGGGACAGTTACACAGATACGCAGTATTTT
TRBJ1-2,TRBD1,TRBV27,-,CASSFQGADGYTF,TGTGCCAGCAGTTTCCAGGGGGCGGATGGCTACACCTTC
TRBJ2-5,-,TRBV12-1,-,CASSSLGWAGDLQETQYF,TGTGCCAGCAGCTCGCTGGGGTGGGCGGGAGACCTCCAAGAGACCCAGTACTTC
TRBJ2-1,-,TRBV6-2/TRBV6-3,once,CASSTLGAGVKGNEQFF,TGTGCCAGCAGTACCCTGGGGGCGGGAGTAAAGGGCAATGAGCAGTTCTTC
TRBJ1-1,-,TRBV25-1,-,CASSLEMNTEAFF,TGTGCCAGCAGTTTGGAGATGAACACTGAAGCTTTCTTT
TRBJ2-7,TRBD1,TRBV11-2,-,CASSSGQGNYEQYF,TGTGCCAGCAGCTCTGGACAGGGGAACTACGAGCAGTACTTC
TRBJ1-6,-,TRBV28,-,CASEEGWQSPLHF,TGTGCCAGCGAGGAGGGTTGGCAATCACCCCTCCACTTT
TRBJ1-3,TRBD1,TRBV7-2,once,CASTKDGDRVGNTIYF,TGTGCCAGCACCAAGGATGGTGACAGGGTCGGAAACACCATATATTTT
TRBJ2-3,TRBD2,TRBV4-1,few,CASSNIAGSTDTQYF,TGCGCCAGCAGCAACATAGCGGGTAGCACAGATACGCAGTATTTT
TRBJ2-1,TRBD1,TRBV4-3,few,CASSQDRDRRNEQFF,TGCGCCAGCAGCCAAGATCGGGACAGGCGTAATGAGCAGTTCTTC
TRBJ2-5,TRBD2,TRBV27,-,CASSSPRLAGGRTQYF,TGTGCCAGCAGTTCACCCCGACTAGCGGGAGGGCGGACCCAGTACTTC
TRBJ2-2,-,TRBV10-1,-,CASSGQTYTGELFF,TGCGCCAGCAGTGGACAGACATACACCGGGGAGCTGTTTTTT
TRBJ2-5,TRBD2,TRBV3-1/TRBV3-2,-,CASSPDSGSRQTQYF,TGTGCCAGCAGCCCTGACAGCGGGAGTAGACAGACCCAGTACTTC
TRBJ1-1,-,TRBV9,-,CASSAGHSGTTEAFF,TGTGCCAGCAGCGCGGGACACTCGGGGACCACTGAAGCTTTCTTT
TRBJ1-6,TRBD1,TRBV10-3,few,CAAGQVNSPLHF,TGTGCCGCGGGACAGGTTAATTCACCCCTCCACTTT
TRBJ2-7,-,TRBV6-5,few,CASSYSVGLSYEQYF,TGTGCCAGCAGTTACTCGGTGGGCCTCAGCTACGAGCAGTACTTC
TRBJ2-4,-,TRBV28,-,CASSLQAARNIQYF,TGTGCCAGCAGTTTACAGGCAGCAAGAAACATTCAGTACTTC
TRBJ2-5,TRBD1,TRBV7-2,-,CASSPRTGGLETQYF,TGTGCCAGCAGCCCCCGGACAGGGGGCTTGGAGACCCAGTACTTC
TRBJ2-1,TRBD2,TRBV27,-,CASSSLTSGMGYNEQFF,TGTGCCAGCAGTTCTCTGACAAGCGGGATGGGGTACAATGAGCAGTTCTTC
TRBJ2-1,-,TRBV9,few,CASSILAEGAYNEQFF,TGTGCCAGCAGCATCCTAGCGGAGGGGGCCTACAATGAGCAGTTCTTC
TRBJ2-7,-,TRBV20-1,once,CSAAHTYEQYF,TGCAGTGCCGCACACACATACGAGCAGTACTTC
TRBJ2-2,-,TRBV27,-,CASSRYTGELFF,TGTGCCAGCAGCCGGTACACCGGGGAGCTGTTTTTT
TRBJ2-7,TRBD2,TRBV5-1,-,CASSPSGGSSYEQYF,TGCGCCAGCAGCCCTAGCGGGGGGAGCTCCTACGAGCAGTACTTC
TRBJ2-2,-,TRBV6-2/TRBV6-3,few,CASSPFGLNTGELFF,TGTGCCAGCAGCCCCTTCGGACTAAACACCGGGGAGCTGTTTTTT
TRBJ2-3,TRBD2,TRBV28,-,CASSDSGRDTDTQYF,TGTGCCAGCAGTGACAGCGGGAGAGACACAGATACGCAGTATTTT
TRBJ2-7,-,TRBV12-3/TRBV12-4,-,CASNSGAVFGQYF,TGTGCCAGCAACAGTGGGGCCGTCTTCGGGCAGTACTTC